A single sample is the source of the 24 T cell receptor beta chains below, sequenced in a study of beta chain features in type 1 diabetes. No antigen has been assigned to these receptors. The entirety of the isolated RNA underwent reverse transcription, so expressed TCRB transcripts were sequenced. Clones were sequenced by immunoSEQ multiplex PCR, and TCRdb holds only the in-frame ones, with some missing. The sample has 55,000 to 80,000 clones, roughly 50% seen once. Study conclusions and caveats: All four CD4+ subsets from Type 1 diabetes patients carried moderately but significantly shorter TCRB CDR3s.

Material: central memory CD4+ T cells from blood. These receptors were obtained from a man between 25 and 39 years old with type 1 diabetes.

The J gene is TRBJ1-2, the V gene TRBV25-1; D possibly corresponds to TRBD1 (5 bases). Germline CDR1 and CDR2: MGHDK and SYGVNS. CDR3 length: 13 amino acids. The V and J ends lost 3 bases and 9 bases respectively, with 14 bases between them. This CDR3 is CASSEGQGIRYTF. The CDR3 bases are TGTGCCAGCAGTGAGGGGCAGGGTATCCGCTACACCTTC.

This clone was counted a few times. The J gene is TRBJ2-1, the V gene TRBV19; D gene unclear. Looked up from germline, CDR1 is LNHDA and CDR2 is SQIVND (reference sequence). V gave up 0 bases and J gave up 2 bases, with 5 bases separating them. The CDR3 runs 14 residues. The CDR3 DNA sequence: TGTGCCAGTAGTATAGATCTTCCCTACAATGAGCAGTTCTTC. Amino acids: CASSIDLPYNEQFF.

This clone was seen more than once but under ten times. This rearrangement joins TRBV11-2 to TRBJ2-3, with a tentative D call TRBD2 (5 bases). Germline lookup yields CDR1 SGHAT and CDR2 FQNNGV. This CDR3 has 15 residues. Trimming took off 5 bases at V and 4 bases at J, with 16 bases between the two ends. Here the CDR3 DNA reads TGTGCCAGCAGCCCTAAAGCGGAGAGGTCAGATACGCAGTATTTT. Translated, it gives CASSPKAERSDTQYF.

There are a few counts of this clone. The chain links TRBV30 to TRBJ2-7; 12 positions agree with TRBD1. The CDR3 covers 14 residues. Trimming removed 3 bases from V and 6 bases from J; junction bases left unmatched: 6. Germline V gives CDR1 GTSNPN, CDR2 SVGIG (reference sequence). The CDR3 reads CAWSRGTGGSEQYF. CDR3 bases: TGTGCCTGGAGCCGCGGGACAGGGGGCTCCGAGCAGTACTTC.

The rearrangement links TRBV5-1 to TRBJ1-2; D possibly corresponds to TRBD1 (5 bases). V was pared by 5 bases and J by 4 bases, with 12 bases between. Germline CDR1 reads SGHRS; CDR2 reads YFSETQ. The CDR3 length is 13 residues. The CDR3: CASRATDRYGYTF. For the CDR3, the DNA is TGCGCCAGCAGGGCGACAGACCGCTATGGCTACACCTTC. Looking up the rest from reference TRBV5-1 and TRBJ1-2 gives the full variable domain: KAGVTQTPRYLIKTRGQQVTLSCSPISGHRSVSWYQQTPGQGLQFLFEYFSETQRNKGNFPGRFSGRQFSNSRSEMNVSTLELGDSALYLCASRATDRYGYTFGSGTRLTVV.

The chain has TRBV28 and TRBJ2-5; 12 bases match TRBD1. The J call may be mistaken, given a closer DNA end match to TRBJ2-7. This CDR3 has 15 residues. In germline, CDR1 is MDHEN, CDR2 SYDVKM. CDR3 region: CASRTPGQGAGEQYF. As DNA, the CDR3 is TGTGCCAGCAGGACACCGGGACAGGGGGCGGGCGAGCAGTACTTC.

A few counts support this clone. The chain carries TRBV10-2 and TRBJ2-2; maybe TRBD2 (6 bases). V was clipped by 3 bases and J by 5 bases, with 13 bases between them. Germline V gene data show CDR1 as WSHSY and CDR2 as SAAADI. The CDR3 is 15 amino acids. The CDR3 sequence: CASSDLARPTGELFF. The CDR3 nucleotides are TGCGCCAGCAGTGATCTAGCGAGACCTACCGGGGAGCTGTTTTTT.

The gene calls are TRBV4-1 and TRBJ2-3, with no clear D. Between the trimmed V and J ends, which lost 3 bases and 2 bases, there was a span of 6 bases. Germline CDR1 MGHRA, CDR2 YSYEKL. This CDR3 contains 13 residues. DNA for the CDR3: TGCGCCAGCAGCCAGCTACTCACAGATACGCAGTATTTT. Residues: CASSQLLTDTQYF.

This clone was seen a handful of times. CDR3 protein: CASSPPSGGEQYF. CDR3 nucleotide sequence: TGTGCCAGCAGCCCGCCCAGCGGGGGCGAGCAGTACTTC. The V and J genes are TRBV6-6 and TRBJ2-7, with 8 bases lining up with TRBD2. This CDR3 is 13 amino acids long. V lost 6 bases, J lost 6 bases, and 7 bases stayed unmatched. Germline CDR1 MNHNY, CDR2 SVGAGI (reference sequence).

This chain links TRBV6-1 with TRBJ2-1, with D perhaps TRBD2 (6 bases). The germline CDR1 and CDR2 sequences are MNHNS and SASEGT. This CDR3 has 16 residues. V was pared by 3 bases and J by 6 bases, with 18 bases between. CDR3 nucleotide sequence: TGTGCCAGCAGTGAGAGACTAGGGTCCCATATCAATGAGCAGTTCTTC. It is translated as CASSERLGSHINEQFF.

The chain combines TRBV18 with TRBJ1-1; D is perhaps TRBD1 (6 bases). CDR1 is KGHSH, CDR2 LQKENI, per germline. The CDR3 spans 16 residues. Deletions cut 4 bases from V and 3 bases from J, with 18 bases between. CDR3 sequence (DNA): TGTGCCAGCTCACTCAAACCACAGGGCAGAGACACTGAAGCTTTCTTT. Amino acid sequence: CASSLKPQGRDTEAFF.

This clone was observed a few times. CDR3 nucleotide sequence: TGTGCCAGCAGTCCTCCGGGACTAAACACCGGGGAGCTGTTTTTT. As protein: CASSPPGLNTGELFF. The V gene is TRBV6-5, the J gene TRBJ2-2; 7 positions match TRBD2. Germline CDR1 reads MNHEY; CDR2 reads SVGAGI. V lost 5 bases to trimming and J lost 2 bases; unmatched junction nucleotides: 5. The CDR3 contains 15 residues.

This clone appeared a few times. The chain is built from TRBV7-8 and TRBJ2-7, with TRBD1 matching 7 bases. CDR1 and CDR2 (germline): SGHVS, FQNEAQ. CDR3 length: 16 amino acids. The trim removed 0 bases at V and 1 base at J, leaving 6 bases unmatched. Written as DNA, the CDR3 is TGTGCCAGCAGCTTAGCGGTAGGGGACAGTTCCTACGAGCAGTACTTC. It yields the protein CASSLAVGDSSYEQYF.

CDR3 in DNA: TGTGCCAGCAGCTTAAGCGGGGGGATAGGGAGCAGCTCCTACAATGAGCAGTTCTTC. It specifies CASSLSGGIGSSSYNEQFF. The V call is TRBV11-2, the J call TRBJ2-1; 9 bases fit TRBD2. The ends lost 2 bases at V and 0 bases at J; junction bases unmatched: 11. Per the germline V gene, CDR1 is SGHAT and CDR2 is FQNNGV. The CDR3 totals 19 residues.

This clone came up a few times. The chain has TRBV30 and TRBJ2-1; the D gene is possibly TRBD1 (5 bases). The V and J ends lost 8 bases and 2 bases respectively, with 10 bases between them. Germline V gene lookup returns CDR1 GTSNPN and CDR2 SVGIG (reference sequence). This CDR3 spans 12 amino acids. DNA for the CDR3: TGTGCCGGCTCCAGGGCCTACAATGAGCAGTTCTTC. As protein: CAGSRAYNEQFF.

The gene calls are TRBV29-1 and TRBJ1-1, with 8 bases matching TRBD1. The CDR3 loop spans 12 amino acids. J lost 5 bases, V lost 7 bases, and 6 bases had no gene match. Germline CDR1 is SQVTM and CDR2 is ANQGSEA. CDR3 sequence: CSATGGITEAFF. CDR3 coding DNA: TGCAGCGCCACAGGGGGTATAACTGAAGCTTTCTTT.

Worth noting for this clone: The sample contains more than one DNA sequence encoding this CDR3. This sequence joins TRBV2 and TRBJ1-1; no clear D. The CDR3 consists of 11 residues. CDR1 and CDR2 (germline): SNHLY, FYNNEI. V was cut by 5 bases and J by 4 bases, with 5 bases left in between. CDR3 sequence: CASSTGTEAFF. The CDR3 DNA is TGTGCCAGCAGTACTGGCACTGAAGCTTTCTTT. The whole variable domain, filled in from reference TRBV2 and TRBJ1-1, reads EPEVTQTPSHQVTQMGQEVILRCVPISNHLYFYWYRQILGQKVEFLVSFYNNEISEKSEIFDDQFSVERPDGSNFTLKIRSTKLEDSAMYFCASSTGTEAFFGQGTRLTVV.

The chain recombines TRBV5-1 with TRBJ2-1; possibly TRBD2 for D (6 bases). The CDR3 spans 16 residues. CDR1 is SGHRS, CDR2 YFSETQ, per germline. The V gene lost 0 bases and the J gene lost 1 base, with 11 bases spanning the gap. CDR3: CASSLELGRSYNEQFF. CDR3 bases: TGCGCCAGCAGCTTGGAACTAGGGAGGTCCTACAATGAGCAGTTCTTC.

The V and J genes are TRBV6-5 and TRBJ2-7; 7 positions match TRBD2. V was pared by 7 bases and J by 4 bases, with 10 bases of the junction left unmatched. CDR3 length: 14 residues. CDR1 is MNHEY and CDR2 is SVGAGI in the germline V gene. CDR3 sequence (DNA): TGTGCCAGCAATAGCAGGGAGGGTTTGTACGAGCAGTACTTC. It is translated as CASNSREGLYEQYF.

About this clone itself: The junction shows a germline mismatch at one end, possibly a read error. Other DNA variants within this sample encode the same CDR3. The chain links TRBV19 to TRBJ1-5; TRBD1 is a possible D gene (5 bases). Germline CDR1 and CDR2: LNHDA and SQIVND (reference sequence). The CDR3 length is 14 residues. The CDR3 DNA sequence: TGTGCCAGTAGTATTAGCAGGGAATCTTCAGCCCAGCACTTT. Residues: CASSISRESSAQHF.

The table lists this clone with a few counts. The V gene is TRBV4-1, the J gene TRBJ2-1, with 14 bases identical to TRBD2. In germline, CDR1 is MGHRA, CDR2 YSYEKL. The CDR3 consists of 15 residues. Trimming at V came to 3 bases and at J to 6 bases, leaving 1 base not matched to a gene. The CDR3 protein is CASSQGLAGANEQFF. The CDR3 bases are TGCGCCAGCAGCCAGGGACTAGCGGGAGCCAATGAGCAGTTCTTC.

This clone turned up a few times. The chain employs TRBV7-9 and TRBJ1-1; D is uncertain. Trimming took off 0 bases at V and 7 bases at J, with 3 bases between the two ends. In germline, CDR1 is SEHNR, CDR2 FQNEAQ (reference sequence). The CDR3 runs 11 residues. CDR3 in DNA: TGTGCCAGCAGCTTAGCCTTTGAAGCTTTCTTT. The encoded protein is CASSLAFEAFF.

This clone was observed once. CDR3 region: CASSLGPPGEQFF. CDR3 DNA: TGTGCCAGCAGCTTAGGTCCGCCGGGAGAGCAGTTCTTC. The chain recombines TRBV13 with TRBJ2-1; a possible D gene is TRBD2 (5 bases). The V end lost 0 bases, the J end lost 10 bases, and 10 bases lay between the germline ends. The CDR3 runs to 13 residues. Germline V gene data show CDR1 as PRHDT and CDR2 as FYEKMQ (reference sequence).

This clone was seen a handful of times. J is TRBJ1-6 and V is TRBV11-3, with D possibly being TRBD1 (6 bases). The germline V gene encodes CDR1 SGHNT and CDR2 YENEEA. V was trimmed by 5 bases and J by 6 bases, leaving 8 bases between them. The CDR3 has 13 amino acids. DNA of the CDR3: TGTGCCAGCAGCCAAGGGGGTAATTCACCCCTCCACTTT. Its translation is CASSQGGNSPLHF. The entire variable domain, with the rest obtained from reference TRBV11-3 and TRBJ1-6, is as follows: EAGVVQSPRYKIIEKKQPVAFWCNPISGHNTLYWYLQNLGQGPELLIRYENEEAVDDSQLPKDRFSAERLKGVDSTLKIQPAELGDSAVYLCASSQGGNSPLHFGNGTRLTVT.